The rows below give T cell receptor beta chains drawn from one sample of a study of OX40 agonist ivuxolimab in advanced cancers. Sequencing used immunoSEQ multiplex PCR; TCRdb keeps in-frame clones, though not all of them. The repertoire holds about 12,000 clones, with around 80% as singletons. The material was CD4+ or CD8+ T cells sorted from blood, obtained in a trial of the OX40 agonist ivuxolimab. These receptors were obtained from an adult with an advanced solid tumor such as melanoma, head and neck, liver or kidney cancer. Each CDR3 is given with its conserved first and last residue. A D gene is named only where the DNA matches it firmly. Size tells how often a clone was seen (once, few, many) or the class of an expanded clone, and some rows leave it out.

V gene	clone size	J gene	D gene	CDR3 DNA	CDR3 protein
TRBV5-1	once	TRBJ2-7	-	TGCGCCAGCAGGACGGGTTACGAGCAGTACTTC	CASRTGYEQYF
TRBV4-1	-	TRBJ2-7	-	TGCGCCAGCAGCCAAGAAATCAGCTACGAGCAGTACTTC	CASSQEISYEQYF
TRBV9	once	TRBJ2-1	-	TGTGCCAGCAGCGTAGGTGGGGGCCTGGCGAGTTCCTACAATGAGCAGTTCTTC	CASSVGGGLASSYNEQFF
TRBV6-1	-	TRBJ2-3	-	TGTGCCAGCAGTGAATTTGGCAGCTACACAGATACGCAGTATTTT	CASSEFGSYTDTQYF
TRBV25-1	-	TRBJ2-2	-	TGTGCCAGCAGCGCCGAGTCGGGAGCGACCGGGGAGCTGTTTTTT	CASSAESGATGELFF
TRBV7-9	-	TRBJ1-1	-	TGTGCCAGCAGCTTAGGATCAAACACTGAAGCTTTCTTT	CASSLGSNTEAFF
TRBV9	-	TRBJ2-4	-	TGTGCCAGCAGCGAACCCCTAAACATTCAGTACTTC	CASSEPLNIQYF
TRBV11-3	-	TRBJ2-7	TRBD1	TGTGCCAGCAGCCCCAGGACAGGCGACTCCTACGAGCAGTACTTC	CASSPRTGDSYEQYF
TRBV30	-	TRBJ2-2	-	TGTGCCTGGAGTCCGAACACCGGGGAGCTGTTTTTT	CAWSPNTGELFF
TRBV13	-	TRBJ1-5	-	TGTGCCAGCAGCAAGAGTCGGACCGGGAGGTTCGGAAGTCAGCCCCAGCATTTT	CASSKSRTGRFGSQPQHF
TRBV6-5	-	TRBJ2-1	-	TGTGCCAGCAGTCAGTCTATGGATGAGCAGTTCTTC	CASSQSMDEQFF
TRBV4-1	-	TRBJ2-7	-	TGCGCCAGCAGCCAAGCTACAGGGTGGTACGAGCAGTACTTC	CASSQATGWYEQYF
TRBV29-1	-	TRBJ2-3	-	TGCAGCGTCCCAGGTGAGGTTACCACAGATACGCAGTATTTT	CSVPGEVTTDTQYF
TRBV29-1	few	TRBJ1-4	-	TGCAGCTCCAAGGCCCAAGGAAAACTGTTTTTT	CSSKAQGKLFF
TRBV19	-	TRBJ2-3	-	TGTGCCAGTACCCGTGCGTGGGGGCCTGCAAGGGCAGATACGCAGTATTTT	CASTRAWGPARADTQYF
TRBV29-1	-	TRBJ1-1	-	TGCAGCGTTGACACCTACAGCGACTCTGAAGCTTTCTTT	CSVDTYSDSEAFF
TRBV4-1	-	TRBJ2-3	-	TGCGCCAGCAGCCAACTCCGTTACGCTTCAGATACGCAGTATTTT	CASSQLRYASDTQYF
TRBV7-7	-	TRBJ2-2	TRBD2	TGTGCTAGCAGCTCTTGGCCGTCCGTGGCGGGAGGGAACACCGGGGAGCTGTTTTTT	CASSSWPSVAGGNTGELFF
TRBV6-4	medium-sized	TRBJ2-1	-	TGTGCCAGCAGCCTATCCGGGACGGCGGGTGAGCAGTTCTTC	CASSLSGTAGEQFF
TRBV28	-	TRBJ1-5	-	TGTGCCAGCAGCCCAACAGGTTATAGCAATCAGCCCCAGCATTTT	CASSPTGYSNQPQHF
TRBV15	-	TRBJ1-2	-	TGTGCCACCAGCGCAGGACACTATGGCTACACCTTC	CATSAGHYGYTF
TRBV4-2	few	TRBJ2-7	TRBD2	TGTGCCAGCAGCCTATCGACTAGCGGGAGGGACGAGCAGTACTTC	CASSLSTSGRDEQYF
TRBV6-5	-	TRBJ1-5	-	TGTGCCAGCAGTTGGCTATCTGGCCAGCCCCAGCATTTT	CASSWLSGQPQHF
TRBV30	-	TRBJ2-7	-	TGTGCCTGTACCCTAGGACTCTCCTATTACGAGCAGTACTTC	CACTLGLSYYEQYF
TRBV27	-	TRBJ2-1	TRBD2	TGTGCCAGCACCGTCGGGGGGGGGTTGGGGAATGAGCAGTTCTTC	CASTVGGGLGNEQFF
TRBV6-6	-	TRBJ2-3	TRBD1	TGTGCCAGCAGTCGGGACAGTAGCACAGATACGCAGTATTTT	CASSRDSSTDTQYF
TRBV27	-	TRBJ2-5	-	TGTGCCAGCAGGAGCTTGGGAACGGAGACCCAGTACTTC	CASRSLGTETQYF
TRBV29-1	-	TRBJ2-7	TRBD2	TGCAGCGCCACTAGCGACAGCTCCTACGAGCAGTACTTC	CSATSDSSYEQYF
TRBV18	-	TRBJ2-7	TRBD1	TGTGCCAGCTCACCACCTTGGGACAGGGGGCCCAACGAGCAGTACTTC	CASSPPWDRGPNEQYF
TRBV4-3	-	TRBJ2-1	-	TGCGCCAGCAGCCAAGATCCGGCGGTCGACAATGAGCAGTTCTTC	CASSQDPAVDNEQFF
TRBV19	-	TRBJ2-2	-	TGTGCCAGTAGTATAGATGGGGGAGCCGGGGAGCTGTTTTTT	CASSIDGGAGELFF
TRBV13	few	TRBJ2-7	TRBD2	TGTGCCAGCAGTTTCACTGTCGGACTAGCGGGGTACGAGCAGTACTTC	CASSFTVGLAGYEQYF
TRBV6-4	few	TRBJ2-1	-	TGTGCCAGCAGCCCCCGGGACTCGTACAATGAGCAGTTCTTC	CASSPRDSYNEQFF
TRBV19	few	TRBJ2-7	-	TGTGCCAGTAAGAGGAGAGGATTGGGCGAGCAGTACTTC	CASKRRGLGEQYF
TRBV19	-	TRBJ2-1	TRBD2	TGTGCCAGTAGTAGAACCGGGACTAGCCTCGGCAATGAGCAGTTCTTC	CASSRTGTSLGNEQFF
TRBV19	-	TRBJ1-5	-	TGTGCCTCGGGGGGGGCGAGCAATCAGCCCCAGCATTTT	CASGGASNQPQHF
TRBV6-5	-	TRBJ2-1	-	TGTGCCAGCAGTTACTCGAAATACAATGAGCAGTTCTTC	CASSYSKYNEQFF
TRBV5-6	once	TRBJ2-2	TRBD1	TGTGCCAGCAGCTTGGACTCCCAGGGGGATTATAGGGAGCTGTTTTTT	CASSLDSQGDYRELFF
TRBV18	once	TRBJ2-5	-	TGTGCCAGCTCACCATTTTCTAGCAGCCAAGAGACCCAGTACTTC	CASSPFSSSQETQYF
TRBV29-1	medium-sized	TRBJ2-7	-	TGCAGCGTTGAAATTGACGGAGCCTACGAGCAGTACTTC	CSVEIDGAYEQYF
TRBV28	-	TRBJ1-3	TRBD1	TGTGCCAGCAGTACTATGTTAGCGTGGGGACAGTCTGGAAACACCATATATTTT	CASSTMLAWGQSGNTIYF
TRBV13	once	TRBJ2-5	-	TGTGCCAGCAGCTTAGCGCGCCAAGAGACCCAGTACTTC	CASSLARQETQYF
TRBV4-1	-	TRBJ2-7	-	TGCGCCAGCAGCCTCGGTCGGGACAACTACGAGCAGTACTTC	CASSLGRDNYEQYF
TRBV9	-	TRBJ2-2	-	TGTGCCAGCAGCGTAGGTTCGCCCGGGGAGCTGTTTTTT	CASSVGSPGELFF
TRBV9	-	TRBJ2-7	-	TGTGCCAGCAGCGTGTTGGGGGGCGAGCAGTACTTC	CASSVLGGEQYF
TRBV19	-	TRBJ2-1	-	TGTGCCAGTAGCAAAATCTTGGGCGGAAATGAGCAGTTCTTC	CASSKILGGNEQFF
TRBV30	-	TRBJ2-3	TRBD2	TGTGCCTGGGGGGAGGGGACTACCTATAGCACAGATACGCAGTATTTT	CAWGEGTTYSTDTQYF
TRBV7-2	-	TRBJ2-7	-	TGTGCCAGCAGAGGGCTAGGCGAGCAGTACTTC	CASRGLGEQYF
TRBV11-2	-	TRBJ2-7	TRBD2	TGTGCCAGCAGCTTTGGACTAGCGGGACCTATCTACGAGCAGTACTTC	CASSFGLAGPIYEQYF
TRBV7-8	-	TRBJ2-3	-	TGTGCCAGCAGCCTTCAAGCGGGCCCTGGTACAGATACGCAGTATTTT	CASSLQAGPGTDTQYF
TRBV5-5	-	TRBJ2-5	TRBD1	TGTGCCAGCAGCTTGGAGGGACAGGGGGCCAGGGCCCAGTACTTC	CASSLEGQGARAQYF
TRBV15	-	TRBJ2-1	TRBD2	TGTGCCACCAGCAGTTTACTAGCGCTGGACAATGAGCAGTTCTTC	CATSSLLALDNEQFF
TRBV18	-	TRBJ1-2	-	TGTGCCAGCTCACCACCGGGCGGGGCTAACTATGGCTACACCTTC	CASSPPGGANYGYTF
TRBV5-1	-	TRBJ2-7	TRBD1	TGCGCCAGCAATCCTGGGACAGGGGACGAGCAGTACTTC	CASNPGTGDEQYF
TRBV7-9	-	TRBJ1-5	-	TGTGCCAGCCAAGCCCCGGGGAATCAGCCCCAGCATTTT	CASQAPGNQPQHF
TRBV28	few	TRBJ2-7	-	TGTGCCAGCAGTTTATACAGCGCCCGCGAGCAGTACTTC	CASSLYSAREQYF
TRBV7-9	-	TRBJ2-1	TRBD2	TGTGCCCTAACTAGCGGGGGCTACAATGAGCAGTTCTTC	CALTSGGYNEQFF
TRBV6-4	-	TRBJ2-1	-	TGTGCCAGCAGTGACTCGACGGGGTGGGGGTACAATGAGCAGTTCTTC	CASSDSTGWGYNEQFF
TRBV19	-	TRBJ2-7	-	TGTGCCAGTAGTAGACCCGGGGACTTACGCTACGAGCAGTACTTC	CASSRPGDLRYEQYF